One sample yielded the 9 T cell receptor beta chains listed below, sequenced in a study of cytomegalovirus exposure and HLA in healthy donors. Data came from immunoSEQ multiplex PCR; TCRdb stores just in-frame clones and leaves some out. The sample records some 120,000 clones, about nine tenths being singletons. Sequencing was carried out using PBMCs. These receptor sequences come from a woman between 18 and 29 years old in good health and CMV-seronegative.

The chain is built from TRBV27 and TRBJ2-1, with D tentatively TRBD2 (5 bases). CDR1 is MNHEY and CDR2 is SMNVEV in the germline V gene (reference sequence). Trimming removed 6 bases from V and 12 bases from J, with 15 bases in between. The CDR3 covers 12 residues. CDR3 loop: CASSAMRAGQFF. The DNA of the CDR3 is TGTGCCAGCAGCGCTATGAGGGCGGGGCAGTTCTTC.

V and J are TRBV7-9 and TRBJ1-1; 9 positions agree with TRBD1. From germline, CDR1 is SEHNR and CDR2 FQNEAQ (reference sequence). The CDR3 loop spans 13 amino acids. J lost 4 bases, V lost 4 bases, and 1 base had no gene match. The CDR3 DNA reads TGTGCCAGCAGCTGGGACAGGGCCACTGAAGCTTTCTTT. Translated, it gives CASSWDRATEAFF.

The J gene is TRBJ2-3, the V gene TRBV28; weak D call: TRBD2 (5 bases). CDR3 length: 14 amino acids. Germline-derived CDR1 and CDR2 are MDHEN and SYDVKM. V lost 2 bases, J lost 7 bases, and 13 bases lay in between. CDR3 residues: CASSLGVGVNTQYF. The CDR3 DNA follows: TGTGCCAGCAGTTTAGGAGTGGGAGTCAATACGCAGTATTTT.

The gene calls are TRBV19 and TRBJ2-3; TRBD2 matches 8 bases. The CDR3 runs 15 residues. Looked up from germline, CDR1 is LNHDA and CDR2 is SQIVND (reference sequence). Trimming removed 6 bases from V and 2 bases from J; junction bases left unmatched: 7. CDR3 coding DNA: TGTGCCAGTAGCGTAGGACTAGCTGTCACAGATACGCAGTATTTT. Encoded protein: CASSVGLAVTDTQYF.

The chain combines TRBV6-1 with TRBJ2-1, with D uncertain. Germline assignment: CDR1 MNHNS and CDR2 SASEGT. This CDR3 contains 14 residues. Between the trimmed V and J ends, which lost 6 bases and 8 bases, there was a span of 17 bases. The CDR3 spells CASSLTARIDEQFF. The CDR3 DNA follows: TGTGCCAGCAGCCTCACAGCCCGTATCGATGAGCAGTTCTTC.

V is TRBV4-1 and J is TRBJ2-5; 11 bases fit TRBD2. V lost 1 base and J lost 4; bases outside the gene matches: 8. Germline-derived CDR1 and CDR2 are MGHRA and YSYEKL. CDR3 length equals 17 residues. CDR3 in amino acids: CASSQGRLAGRRETQYF. CDR3 nucleotide sequence: TGCGCCAGCAGCCAAGGGCGACTAGCGGGACGCCGAGAGACCCAGTACTTC.

This clone was counted a single time. The gene calls are TRBV2 and TRBJ2-7; 10 positions match TRBD2. Germline V gene data show CDR1 as SNHLY and CDR2 as FYNNEI. Unmatched junction bases numbered 7, after V lost 1 base and J lost 7 bases. CDR3 size: 15 residues. CDR3 bases: TGTGCCAGCAGTGAAGGTAGCGGGAGGAGTGAAGAGCAGTACTTC. Translated: CASSEGSGRSEEQYF.

This clone appeared a single time. The gene calls are TRBV7-3 and TRBJ2-6; possibly TRBD2 for D (6 bases). Germline V gene data show CDR1 as SGHTA and CDR2 as FQGTGA. This CDR3 spans 16 amino acids. V dropped 0 bases and J dropped 1 base, with 7 bases sitting between them. The CDR3 nucleotides are TGTGCCAGCAGCTTAACCCGGGGGTCTGGGGCCAACGTCCTGACTTTC. Its translation is CASSLTRGSGANVLTF.

This chain uses TRBV6-1 with TRBJ1-5; D is possibly TRBD1 (6 bases). Germline CDR1 and CDR2: MNHNS and SASEGT. The CDR3 is 15 amino acids. V was cut by 2 bases and J by 3 bases, with 11 bases left in between. CDR3 loop: CASSEMGGANQPQHF. CDR3 nucleotides: TGTGCCAGCAGTGAAATGGGGGGGGCCAATCAGCCCCAGCATTTT.